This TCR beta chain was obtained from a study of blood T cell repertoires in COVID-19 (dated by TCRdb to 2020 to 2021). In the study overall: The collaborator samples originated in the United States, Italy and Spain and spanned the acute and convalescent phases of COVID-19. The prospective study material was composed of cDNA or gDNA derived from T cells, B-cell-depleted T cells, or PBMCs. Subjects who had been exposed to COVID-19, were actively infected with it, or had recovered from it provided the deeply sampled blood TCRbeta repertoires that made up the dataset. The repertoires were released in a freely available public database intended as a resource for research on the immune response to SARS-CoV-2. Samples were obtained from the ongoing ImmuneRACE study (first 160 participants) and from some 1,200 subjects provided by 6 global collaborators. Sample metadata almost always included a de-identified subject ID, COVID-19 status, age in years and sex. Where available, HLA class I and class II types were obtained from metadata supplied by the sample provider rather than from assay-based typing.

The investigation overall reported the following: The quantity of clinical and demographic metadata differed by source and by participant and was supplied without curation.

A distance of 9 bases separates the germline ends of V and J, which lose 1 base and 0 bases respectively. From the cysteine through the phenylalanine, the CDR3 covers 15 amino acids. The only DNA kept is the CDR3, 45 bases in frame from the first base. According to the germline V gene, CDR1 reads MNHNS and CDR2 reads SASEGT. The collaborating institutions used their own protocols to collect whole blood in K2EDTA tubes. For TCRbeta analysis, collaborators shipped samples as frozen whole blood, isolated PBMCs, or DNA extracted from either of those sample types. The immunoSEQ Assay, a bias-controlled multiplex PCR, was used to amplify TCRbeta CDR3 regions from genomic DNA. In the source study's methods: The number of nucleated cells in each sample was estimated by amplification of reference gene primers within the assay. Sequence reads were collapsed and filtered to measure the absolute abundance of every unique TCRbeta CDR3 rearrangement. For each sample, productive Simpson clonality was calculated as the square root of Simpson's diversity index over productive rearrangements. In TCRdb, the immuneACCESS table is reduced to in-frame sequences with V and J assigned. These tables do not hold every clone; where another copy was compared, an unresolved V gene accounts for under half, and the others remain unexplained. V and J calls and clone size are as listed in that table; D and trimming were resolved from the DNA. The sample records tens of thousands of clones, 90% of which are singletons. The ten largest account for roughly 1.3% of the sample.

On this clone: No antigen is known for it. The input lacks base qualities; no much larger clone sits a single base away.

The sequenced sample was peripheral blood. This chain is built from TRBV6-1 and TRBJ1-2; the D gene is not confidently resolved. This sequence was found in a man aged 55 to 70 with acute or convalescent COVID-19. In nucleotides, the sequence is TGTGCCAGCAGTGAAGGGGGAGCCACTAACTATGGCTACACCTTC. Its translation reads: CASSEGGATNYGYTF.